Shown below are 15 T cell receptor beta chains from a single sample sequenced in a study of T cell responses to AZD1222 COVID-19 vaccine. Some clones are missing from TCRdb's copy, which holds only in-frame ones; the method was immunoSEQ multiplex PCR. The sample contains more than 110,000 clones, nearly 95% of which appear only once. This specimen was peripheral blood, taken on day 0 of AZD1222 vaccination. These receptor sequences come from an adult in good health.

This chain links TRBV6-2 or TRBV6-3 with TRBJ2-1, with 7 bases identical to TRBD2. Germline lookup yields CDR1 MNHEY and CDR2 SVGEGT. The V and J ends lost 0 bases and 5 bases, in that order; junction bases with no gene match: 7. CDR3 size: 16 residues. CDR3 bases: TGTGCCAGCAGTTACTCGTTGGCGGGAGTTAACAATGAGCAGTTCTTC. This gives the protein CASSYSLAGVNNEQFF.

The genes are TRBV2 and TRBJ2-1, with 13 bases matching TRBD2. Trimming at V came to 3 bases and at J to 3 bases, leaving 5 bases not matched to a gene. CDR1 and CDR2 from the germline V gene are SNHLY and FYNNEI. CDR3 size: 17 residues. In DNA, the CDR3 is TGTGCCAGCAGTGACAGGACTAGCGGGGGCGGCTACAATGAGCAGTTCTTC. Encoded protein: CASSDRTSGGGYNEQFF.

The CDR3 nucleotides read TGTGCCATCAGTGAAAGAGATACGCAGTATTTT. Translation gives CAISERDTQYF. The gene calls are TRBV10-3 and TRBJ2-3, with no clear D. The CDR3 length is 11 residues. With 3 bases removed from V and 5 bases from J, the gap between germline ends came to 3 bases. The germline CDR1 and CDR2 sequences are ENHRY and SYGVKD.

The V and J genes are TRBV2 and TRBJ2-2; 9 nucleotides line up with TRBD2. Unmatched junction bases numbered 1, after V lost 7 bases and J lost 1 base. CDR3 length: 14 residues. Germline values: CDR1 SNHLY, CDR2 FYNNEI. The CDR3 DNA sequence: TGTGCCAGCAAGACTAGCGGGAACACCGGGGAGCTGTTTTTT. Its protein is CASKTSGNTGELFF.

This clone has a single count. This rearrangement joins TRBV9 to TRBJ2-2, with D hard to call. V lost 4 bases to trimming and J lost 6 bases, with 13 bases between them. The CDR3 length is 14 residues. Germline assignment: CDR1 SGDLS and CDR2 YYNGEE. The CDR3 DNA sequence: TGTGCCAGCAGCCCAAATTGGATGGCCGGGGAGCTGTTTTTT. Protein product: CASSPNWMAGELFF.

The chain combines TRBV6-6 with TRBJ1-3, with D hard to call. The ends were cut back, 5 bases at V and 1 base at J, with 3 bases in the middle. This CDR3 contains 12 residues. Germline-derived CDR1 and CDR2 are MNHNY and SVGAGI (reference sequence). CDR3 amino acids: CASSPSGNTIYF. Here the CDR3 DNA reads TGTGCCAGCAGTCCATCTGGAAACACCATATATTTT.

The gene calls are TRBV19 and TRBJ1-5, with 9 positions matching TRBD1. J lost 5 bases, V lost 4 bases, and 6 bases had no gene match. Germline lookup yields CDR1 LNHDA and CDR2 SQIVND (reference sequence). This CDR3 is 15 amino acids long. The chain's CDR3 is CASSNPRTGDQPQHF. The CDR3 DNA reads as TGTGCCAGTAGTAACCCTCGGACAGGGGATCAGCCCCAGCATTTT.

V is TRBV5-1 and J is TRBJ1-1, with 10 bases identical to TRBD1. This CDR3 is built from 16 residues. Looked up from germline, CDR1 is SGHRS and CDR2 is YFSETQ. J lost 2 bases, V lost 0 bases, and 4 bases had no gene match. CDR3 amino acids: CASSLVGTGANTEAFF. CDR3 bases: TGCGCCAGCAGCTTGGTGGGGACAGGGGCTAACACTGAAGCTTTCTTT.

J is TRBJ1-1 and V is TRBV2; 10 positions agree with TRBD1. The CDR3 sequence is 16 residues long. Germline loops: CDR1 SNHLY, CDR2 FYNNEI. V lost 5 bases to trimming and J lost 6 bases; unmatched junction nucleotides: 12. The CDR3 coding sequence is TGTGCCAGCAGTCCTTTCTGGGACAGGGGACCCCCTGAAGCTTTCTTT. Its translation is CASSPFWDRGPPEAFF.

The gene calls are TRBV7-2 and TRBJ2-5, with 7 nucleotides matching TRBD1. CDR1 and CDR2 (germline): SGHTA, FQGNSA. The V gene end was trimmed by 4 bases and the J gene end by 4 bases; junction bases not matched to a gene: 9. This CDR3 is 15 amino acids long. The CDR3 spells CASSSQQGSGETQYF. In DNA, the CDR3 is TGTGCCAGCAGCTCTCAACAGGGGTCGGGAGAGACCCAGTACTTC.

This rearrangement joins TRBV2 to TRBJ1-1; TRBD1 matches at 10 bases. V dropped 4 bases and J dropped 1; count of bases not matched to a gene: 12. This CDR3 spans 18 amino acids. Germline V lookup: CDR1 SNHLY, CDR2 FYNNEI. CDR3 protein: CASSGVSDRGKGNTEAFF. CDR3 nucleotide sequence: TGTGCCAGCAGTGGGGTCTCGGACAGGGGGAAAGGGAACACTGAAGCTTTCTTT.

J is TRBJ1-5 and V is TRBV2; no firm D call. Trimming cost V 5 bases and J 4 bases, with 12 bases left between them. This CDR3 is built from 14 residues. Looked up from germline, CDR1 is SNHLY and CDR2 is FYNNEI. The CDR3 bases are TGTGCCAGCAGTTTCGACACAGCAAATCAGCCCCAGCATTTT. This codes for CASSFDTANQPQHF.

J is TRBJ2-2 and V is TRBV6-4; the match to TRBD1 covers 7 bases. This CDR3 has 14 amino acids. The germline V gene encodes CDR1 MRHNA and CDR2 SNTAGT. The ends lost 5 bases at V and 1 base at J; junction bases unmatched: 1. The CDR3 spells CASSRDRNTGELFF. CDR3 nucleotides: TGTGCCAGCAGTAGGGACAGGAACACCGGGGAGCTGTTTTTT.

The chain recombines TRBV30 with TRBJ1-6, with a tentative D call TRBD1 (6 bases). The CDR3 consists of 12 residues. Trimming shortened V by 4 bases and J by 7 bases, and 8 bases separated the two germline ends. Germline V lookup: CDR1 GTSNPN, CDR2 SVGIG (reference sequence). CDR3 nucleotides: TGTGCCTGGAACAGGGAGAATTCACCCCTCCACTTT. It codes for CAWNRENSPLHF.

This chain joins TRBV30 and TRBJ1-1; D is undetermined. Trimming removed 0 bases from V and 7 bases from J, with 6 bases in between. The CDR3 runs to 11 residues. CDR1 and CDR2 from the germline V gene are GTSNPN and SVGIG (reference sequence). The CDR3 reads CAWSVGIEAFF. Here the CDR3 DNA reads TGTGCCTGGAGTGTTGGGATTGAAGCTTTCTTT. Full variable domain (rest looked up from reference TRBV30 and TRBJ1-1): SQTIHQWPATLVQPVGSPLSLECTVEGTSNPNLYWYRQAAGRGLQLLFYSVGIGQISSEVPQNLSASRPQDRQFILSSKKLLLSDSGFYLCAWSVGIEAFFGQGTRLTVV.